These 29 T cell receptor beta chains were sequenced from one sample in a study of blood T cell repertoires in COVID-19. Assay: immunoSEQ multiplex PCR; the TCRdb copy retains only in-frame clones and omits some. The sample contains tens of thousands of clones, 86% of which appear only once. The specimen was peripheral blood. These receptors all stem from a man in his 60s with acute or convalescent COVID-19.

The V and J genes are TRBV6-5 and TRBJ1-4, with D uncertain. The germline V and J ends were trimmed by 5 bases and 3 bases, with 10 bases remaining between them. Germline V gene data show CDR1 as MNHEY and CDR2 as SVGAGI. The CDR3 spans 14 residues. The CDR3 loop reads CASSIPRANEKLFF. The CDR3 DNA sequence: TGTGCCAGCAGTATTCCCCGGGCTAATGAAAAACTGTTTTTT.

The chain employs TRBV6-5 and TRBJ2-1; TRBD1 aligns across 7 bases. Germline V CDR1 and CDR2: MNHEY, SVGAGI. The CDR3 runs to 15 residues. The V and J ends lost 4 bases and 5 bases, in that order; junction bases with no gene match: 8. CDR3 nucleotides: TGTGCCAGCAGTTCCACAGGGGCCGCACACAATGAGCAGTTCTTC. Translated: CASSSTGAAHNEQFF.

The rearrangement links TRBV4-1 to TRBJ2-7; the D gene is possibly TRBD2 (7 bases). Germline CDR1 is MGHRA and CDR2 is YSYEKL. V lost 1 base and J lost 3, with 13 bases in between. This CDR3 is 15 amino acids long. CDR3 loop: CASSQVVGGHYEQYF. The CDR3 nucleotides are TGCGCCAGCAGCCAAGTCGTGGGGGGGCACTACGAGCAGTACTTC.

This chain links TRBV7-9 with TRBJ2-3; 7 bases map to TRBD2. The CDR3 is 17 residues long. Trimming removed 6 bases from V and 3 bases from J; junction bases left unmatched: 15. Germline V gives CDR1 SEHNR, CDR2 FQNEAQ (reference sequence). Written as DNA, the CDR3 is TGTGCCAGCAGGTATCGCCCCCGGGACGGGGGGACAGATACGCAGTATTTT. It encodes CASRYRPRDGGTDTQYF.

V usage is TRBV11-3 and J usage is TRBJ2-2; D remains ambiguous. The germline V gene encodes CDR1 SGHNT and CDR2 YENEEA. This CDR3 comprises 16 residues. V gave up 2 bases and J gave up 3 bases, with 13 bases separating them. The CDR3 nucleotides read TGTGCCAGCAGCTTACCGTTCCGACTCCACACCGGGGAGCTGTTTTTT. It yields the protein CASSLPFRLHTGELFF.

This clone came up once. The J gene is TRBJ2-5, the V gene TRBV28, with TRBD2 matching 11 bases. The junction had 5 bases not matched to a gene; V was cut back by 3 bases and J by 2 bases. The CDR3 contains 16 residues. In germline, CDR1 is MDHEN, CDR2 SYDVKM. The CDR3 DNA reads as TGTGCCAGCAGTTTCCCGGGACTAGCGGCACAAGAGACCCAGTACTTC. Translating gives CASSFPGLAAQETQYF. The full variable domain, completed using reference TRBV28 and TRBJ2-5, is DVKVTQSSRYLVKRTGEKVFLECVQDMDHENMFWYRQDPGLGLRLIYFSYDVKMKEKGDIPEGYSVSREKKERFSLILESASTNQTSMYLCASSFPGLAAQETQYFGPGTRLLVL.

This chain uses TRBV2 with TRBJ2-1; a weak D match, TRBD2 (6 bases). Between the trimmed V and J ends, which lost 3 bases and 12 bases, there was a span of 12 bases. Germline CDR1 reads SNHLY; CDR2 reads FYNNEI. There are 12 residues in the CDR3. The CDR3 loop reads CASSELGGRQFF. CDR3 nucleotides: TGTGCCAGCAGTGAGTTGGGGGGTCGGCAGTTCTTC.

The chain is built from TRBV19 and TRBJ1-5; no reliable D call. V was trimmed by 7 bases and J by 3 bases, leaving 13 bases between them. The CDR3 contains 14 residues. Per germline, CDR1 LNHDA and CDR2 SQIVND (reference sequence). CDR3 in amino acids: CASTPRGLNQPQHF. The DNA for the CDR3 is TGTGCCAGTACCCCCCGGGGTCTCAATCAGCCCCAGCATTTT. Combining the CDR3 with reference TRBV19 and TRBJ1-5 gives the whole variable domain DGGITQSPKYLFRKEGQNVTLSCEQNLNHDAMYWYRQDPGQGLRLIYYSQIVNDFQKGDIAEGYSVSREKKESFPLTVTSAQKNPTAFYLCASTPRGLNQPQHFGDGTRLSIL.

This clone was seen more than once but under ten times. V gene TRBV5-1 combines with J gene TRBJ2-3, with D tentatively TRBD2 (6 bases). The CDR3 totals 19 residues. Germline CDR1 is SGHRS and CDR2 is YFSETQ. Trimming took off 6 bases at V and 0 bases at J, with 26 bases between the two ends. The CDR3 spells CASTNNPGRRVKSTDTQYF. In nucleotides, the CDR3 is TGCGCCAGCACCAACAACCCAGGGAGGAGGGTAAAAAGCACAGATACGCAGTATTTT.

CDR3 DNA: TGTGCCAGCAGCTTAGATACCGGGACAGGAGGGAGTACGAGTGAAAAACTGTTTTTT. Protein: CASSLDTGTGGSTSEKLFF. This rearrangement joins TRBV7-9 to TRBJ1-4; 8 bases are shared with TRBD1. V trimming: 1 base; J trimming: 7 bases; junction bases outside the gene matches: 17. Germline-derived CDR1 and CDR2 are SEHNR and FQNEAQ (reference sequence). The CDR3 covers 19 residues.

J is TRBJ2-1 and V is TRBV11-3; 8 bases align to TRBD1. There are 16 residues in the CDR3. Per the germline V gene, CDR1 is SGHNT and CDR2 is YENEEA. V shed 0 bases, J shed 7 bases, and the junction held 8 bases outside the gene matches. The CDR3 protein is CASSLEPRTGWNEQFF. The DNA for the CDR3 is TGTGCCAGCAGCTTAGAACCTCGGACAGGGTGGAATGAGCAGTTCTTC.

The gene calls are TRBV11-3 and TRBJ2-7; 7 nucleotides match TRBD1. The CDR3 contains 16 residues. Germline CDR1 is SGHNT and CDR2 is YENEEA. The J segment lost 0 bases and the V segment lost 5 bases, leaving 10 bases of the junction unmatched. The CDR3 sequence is CASSPLQGTISYEQYF. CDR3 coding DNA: TGTGCCAGCAGCCCACTACAGGGGACGATCTCCTACGAGCAGTACTTC.

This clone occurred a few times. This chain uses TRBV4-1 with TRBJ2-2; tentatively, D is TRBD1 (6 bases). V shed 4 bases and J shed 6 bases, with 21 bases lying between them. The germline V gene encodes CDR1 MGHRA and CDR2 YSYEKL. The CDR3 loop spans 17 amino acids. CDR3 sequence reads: CASSPQIGTRVPGELFF. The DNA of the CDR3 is TGCGCCAGCAGCCCACAAATCGGGACACGGGTCCCCGGGGAGCTGTTTTTT.

The CDR3 reads CASTAGDAAFF. The DNA for the CDR3 is TGTGCCAGTACCGCAGGGGATGCAGCTTTCTTT. This sequence joins TRBV19 and TRBJ1-1, with D possibly TRBD1 on 6 matching bases. Trimming stripped 7 bases from V and 10 bases from J, with 13 bases between. The CDR3 spans 11 residues. The germline V gene has CDR1 LNHDA and CDR2 SQIVND (reference sequence).

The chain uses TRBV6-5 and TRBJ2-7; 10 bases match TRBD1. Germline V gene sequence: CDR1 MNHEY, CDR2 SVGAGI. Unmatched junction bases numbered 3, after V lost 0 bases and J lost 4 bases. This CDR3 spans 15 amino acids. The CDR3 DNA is TGTGCCAGCAGTTACTCCCGGGACAGGGGTTACGAGCAGTACTTC. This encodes CASSYSRDRGYEQYF.

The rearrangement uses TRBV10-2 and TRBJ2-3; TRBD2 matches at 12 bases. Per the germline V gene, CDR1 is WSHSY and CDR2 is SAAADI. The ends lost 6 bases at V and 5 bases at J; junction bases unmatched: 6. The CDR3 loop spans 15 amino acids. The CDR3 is CASSAGLAGGDTQYF. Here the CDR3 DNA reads TGCGCCAGCAGCGCGGGACTAGCGGGTGGAGATACGCAGTATTTT.

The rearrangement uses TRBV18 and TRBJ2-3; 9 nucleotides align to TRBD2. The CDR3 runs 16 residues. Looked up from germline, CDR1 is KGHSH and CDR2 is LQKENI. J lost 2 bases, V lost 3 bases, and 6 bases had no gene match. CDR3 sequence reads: CASSPLTSGLTDTQYF. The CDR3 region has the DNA TGTGCCAGCTCACCTTTGACTAGCGGCCTCACAGATACGCAGTATTTT.

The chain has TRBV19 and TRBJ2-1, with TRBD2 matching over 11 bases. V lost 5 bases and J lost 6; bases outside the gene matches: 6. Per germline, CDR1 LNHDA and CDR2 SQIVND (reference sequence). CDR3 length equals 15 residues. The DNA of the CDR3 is TGTGCCAGTAGTCCCGGGACTAGCGGAACCAATGAGCAGTTCTTC. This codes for CASSPGTSGTNEQFF.

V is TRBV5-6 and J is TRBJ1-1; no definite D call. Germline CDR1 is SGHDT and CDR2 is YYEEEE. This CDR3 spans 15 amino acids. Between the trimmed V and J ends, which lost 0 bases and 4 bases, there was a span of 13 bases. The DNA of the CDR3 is TGTGCCAGCAGCTTGGGTACTCTCCGGGGCACTGAAGCTTTCTTT. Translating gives CASSLGTLRGTEAFF.

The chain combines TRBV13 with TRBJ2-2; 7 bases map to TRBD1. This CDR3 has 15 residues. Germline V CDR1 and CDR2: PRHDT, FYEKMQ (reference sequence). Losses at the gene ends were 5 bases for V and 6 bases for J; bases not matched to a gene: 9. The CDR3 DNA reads TGTGCCAGCAGCCCCGGGACAGCAGTCCCCGGGGAGCTGTTTTTT. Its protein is CASSPGTAVPGELFF.

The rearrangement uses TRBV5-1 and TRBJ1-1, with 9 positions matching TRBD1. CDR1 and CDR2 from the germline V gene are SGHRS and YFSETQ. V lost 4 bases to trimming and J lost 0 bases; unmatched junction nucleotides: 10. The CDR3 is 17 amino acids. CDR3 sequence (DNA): TGCGCCAGCAGCAGATCCGGGACAGGGATTATGAACACTGAAGCTTTCTTT. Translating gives CASSRSGTGIMNTEAFF.

CDR3: CASSYSTGGTYEQYF. DNA for the CDR3: TGTGCCAGCAGTTACTCGACGGGCGGGACCTACGAGCAGTACTTC. J is TRBJ2-7 and V is TRBV6-6; weak D call: TRBD2 (6 bases). Germline CDR1 and CDR2: MNHNY and SVGAGI (reference sequence). Trimming took 0 bases from V and 2 from J, leaving 11 bases between them. This CDR3 region has 15 residues.

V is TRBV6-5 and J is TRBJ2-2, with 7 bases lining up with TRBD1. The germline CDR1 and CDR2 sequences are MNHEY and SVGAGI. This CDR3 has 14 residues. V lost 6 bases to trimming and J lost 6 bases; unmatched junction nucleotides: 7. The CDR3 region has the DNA TGTGCCAGCAGCCATAACAGGGGATCCGGGGAGCTGTTTTTT. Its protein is CASSHNRGSGELFF.

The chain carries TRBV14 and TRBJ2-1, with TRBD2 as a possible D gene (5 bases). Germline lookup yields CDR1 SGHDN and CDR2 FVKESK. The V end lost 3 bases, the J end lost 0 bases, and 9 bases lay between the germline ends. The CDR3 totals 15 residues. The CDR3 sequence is CASSHGGSSYNEQFF. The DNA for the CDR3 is TGTGCCAGCAGCCATGGAGGAAGCTCCTACAATGAGCAGTTCTTC.

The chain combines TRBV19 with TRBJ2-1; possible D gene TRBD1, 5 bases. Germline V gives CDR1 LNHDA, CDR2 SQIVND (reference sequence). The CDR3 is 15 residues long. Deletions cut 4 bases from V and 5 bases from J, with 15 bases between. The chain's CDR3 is CASSTDDSSDNEQFF. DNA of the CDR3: TGTGCCAGTAGTACAGATGACAGTTCAGACAATGAGCAGTTCTTC.

The CDR3 nucleotides read TGTGCCAGCAGTTCATATCGGGGCTCCTACGAGCAGTACTTC. Encoded protein: CASSSYRGSYEQYF. The chain combines TRBV27 with TRBJ2-7; D perhaps matches TRBD2 (5 bases). This CDR3 has 14 residues. Per the germline V gene, CDR1 is MNHEY and CDR2 is SMNVEV (reference sequence). V shed 4 bases and J shed 0 bases, with 10 bases lying between them.

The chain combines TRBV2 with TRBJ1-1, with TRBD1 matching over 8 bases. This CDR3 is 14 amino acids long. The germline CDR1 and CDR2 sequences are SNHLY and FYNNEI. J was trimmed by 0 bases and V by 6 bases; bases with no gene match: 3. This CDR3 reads CASRTDRVNTEAFF. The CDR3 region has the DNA TGTGCCAGCAGGACGGACAGGGTGAACACTGAAGCTTTCTTT. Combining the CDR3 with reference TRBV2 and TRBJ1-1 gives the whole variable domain EPEVTQTPSHQVTQMGQEVILRCVPISNHLYFYWYRQILGQKVEFLVSFYNNEISEKSEIFDDQFSVERPDGSNFTLKIRSTKLEDSAMYFCASRTDRVNTEAFFGQGTRLTVV.

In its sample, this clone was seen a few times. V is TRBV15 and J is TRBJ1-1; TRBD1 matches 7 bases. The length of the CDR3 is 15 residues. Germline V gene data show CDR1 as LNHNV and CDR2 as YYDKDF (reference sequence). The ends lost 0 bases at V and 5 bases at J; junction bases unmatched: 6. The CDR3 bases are TGTGCCACCAGCAGAGATCGATCCAGGGGGACTGAAGCTTTCTTT. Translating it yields CATSRDRSRGTEAFF.

The CDR3 is CAIGGRAGEAFF. The CDR3 nucleotides are TGTGCCATCGGGGGCAGGGCGGGTGAAGCTTTCTTT. The chain recombines TRBV10-3 with TRBJ1-1, with a weak D call TRBD1 (6 bases). Germline values: CDR1 ENHRY, CDR2 SYGVKD. V was cut by 8 bases and J by 7 bases, with 14 bases left in between. The CDR3 is made up of 12 amino acids.